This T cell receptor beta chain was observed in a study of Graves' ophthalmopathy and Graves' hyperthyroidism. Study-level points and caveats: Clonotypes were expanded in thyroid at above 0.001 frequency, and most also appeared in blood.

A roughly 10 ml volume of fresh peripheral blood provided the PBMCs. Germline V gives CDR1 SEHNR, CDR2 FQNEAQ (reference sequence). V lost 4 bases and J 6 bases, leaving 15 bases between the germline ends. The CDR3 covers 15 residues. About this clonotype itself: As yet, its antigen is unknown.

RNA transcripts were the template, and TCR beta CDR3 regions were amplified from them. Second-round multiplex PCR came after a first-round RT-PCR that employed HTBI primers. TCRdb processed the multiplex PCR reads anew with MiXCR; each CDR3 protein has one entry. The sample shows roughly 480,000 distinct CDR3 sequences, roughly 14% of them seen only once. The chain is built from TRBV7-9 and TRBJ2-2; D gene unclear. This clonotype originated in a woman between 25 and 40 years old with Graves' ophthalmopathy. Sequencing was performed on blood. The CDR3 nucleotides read TGTGCCAGCAGCTCCCCAGTCTCGGGTCCCGGGGAGCTGTTTTTT. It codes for CASSSPVSGPGELFF.